Following are 17 T cell receptor beta chains from one sample sequenced in a study of T cells in women clearing cervical HPV infection. This table comes from immunoSEQ multiplex PCR, and its TCRdb copy is limited to in-frame clones, with some not included. The sample is made up of some 26,000 clones, and the top ten hold roughly 3.5% of it. Material for sequencing was blood buffy coat. These receptors were collected from a woman between 18 and 70 years old with a cervical HPV16 infection that either progressed to CIN3+ or cleared (not recorded which).

Turning to this clone: The read is 3 residues too short to cover the CDR3 end, so that end is filled in from the germline J gene. This chain connects TRBV6-4 to TRBJ2-1; TRBD1 agrees at 7 bases. The CDR3 contains 14 residues. Germline V gene data show CDR1 as MRHNA and CDR2 as SNTAGT. The V segment lost 6 bases and the J segment 6 bases; nucleotides outside the gene matches: 8. CDR3 DNA (partial): TGTGCCAGCAGCGGAACCGAGGGGGCCAATGAG. Its protein is CASSGTEGANE. The full CDR3 is CASSGTEGANEQFF.

Concerning this clone itself: The read is 3 residues too short to cover the CDR3 end, so that end is filled in from the germline J gene. The rearrangement joins TRBV20-1 to TRBJ2-1; TRBD2 matches 7 bases. V lost 0 bases to trimming and J lost 3 bases; unmatched junction nucleotides: 11. This CDR3 region has 17 residues. In germline, CDR1 is DFQATT, CDR2 SNEGSKA (reference sequence). The sequenced CDR3 bases are TGCAGTGCTAGAGATAACTACAGGCCTAGCGGCTACAATGAG. It specifies CSARDNYRPSGYNE. The full-length CDR3 reads as CSARDNYRPSGYNEQFF.

Remarks on this clone: The DNA ends 3 residues before the CDR3 does, and the rest of the CDR3 is filled in from the germline J gene. This chain uses TRBV19 with TRBJ2-2; the match to TRBD2 covers 9 bases. Germline V gene lookup returns CDR1 LNHDA and CDR2 SQIVND (reference sequence). The CDR3 spans 14 residues. After removal of 5 bases from V and 6 bases from J, the junction contained 4 bases not matched to a gene. CDR3: CASSLGGGAGELFF. The DNA read from the CDR3 is TGTGCCAGTAGTTTGGGCGGGGGGGCCGGGGAG.

Points on this clone: The CDR3 end lies 3 residues beyond the end of the read and is filled in from the germline J gene. V and J are TRBV12-3 or TRBV12-4 and TRBJ1-2; D gene uncertain. V lost 2 bases to trimming and J lost 4 bases, with 8 bases between them. This CDR3 region has 13 residues. This CDR3 reads CASSLTNSYGYTF. Incomplete CDR3 DNA: TGTGCCAGCAGTTTAACGAACAGCTATGGC.

A note on this clone: The CDR3 is cut off 3 residues early in the read; its end comes from the germline J gene. The chain couples TRBV2 to TRBJ1-5, with 10 bases matching TRBD1. This CDR3 contains 15 residues. Unmatched junction bases numbered 1, after V lost 4 bases and J lost 1 base. Germline CDR1 SNHLY, CDR2 FYNNEI. CDR3 region: CASSGQGASNQPQHF. The DNA read from the CDR3 is TGTGCCAGCAGTGGACAGGGGGCGAGCAATCAGCCC.

As for this clone: The sequence runs out 3 residues before the end of the CDR3; the remainder is reconstructed from the germline J gene. This chain links TRBV13 with TRBJ1-1; D is uncertain. The V gene lost 4 bases and the J gene lost 5 bases, with 11 bases spanning the gap. Looked up from germline, CDR1 is PRHDT and CDR2 is FYEKMQ (reference sequence). The length of the CDR3 is 13 residues. Incomplete CDR3 DNA: TGTGCCAGCAGCTATTCAGGTACGACTGAA. Protein: CASSYSGTTE. The complete CDR3 sequence is CASSYSGTTEAFF. Together with reference TRBV13 and TRBJ1-1, the CDR3 gives the full variable domain: AAGVIQSPRHLIKEKRETATLKCYPIPRHDTVYWYQQGPGQDPQFLISFYEKMQSDKGSIPDRFSAQQFSDYHSELNMSSLELGDSALYFCASSYSGTTEAFFGQGTRLTVV.

A remark on this clone: The CDR3 end is not reached by the read, which stops 3 residues before it; the germline J gene fills it in. The gene calls are TRBV20-1 and TRBJ2-1, with 7 bases matching TRBD1. Trimming at V came to 0 bases and at J to 8 bases, leaving 10 bases not matched to a gene. From germline, CDR1 is DFQATT and CDR2 SNEGSKA (reference sequence). This CDR3 is built from 15 residues. The CDR3 loop is CSARDSRGRSDEQFF. The CDR3 DNA, read in part, is TGCAGTGCTAGAGACTCGAGGGGGCGAAGCGATGAG.

A remark on this clone: The read gets to within 3 residues of the CDR3 end, and the germline J gene fills in the rest. The chain employs TRBV7-2 and TRBJ1-2; D may be TRBD1 (6 bases). The CDR3 has 14 amino acids. Looked up from germline, CDR1 is SGHTA and CDR2 is FQGNSA. The CDR3 protein is CASSLGTDFSGYTF. CDR3 bases read: TGTGCCAGCAGCTTAGGGACAGACTTTTCGGGC. The full variable domain, its missing parts supplied by reference TRBV7-2 and TRBJ1-2, is GAGVSQSPSNKVTEKGKDVELRCDPISGHTALYWYRQSLGQGLEFLIYFQGNSAPDKSGLPSDRFSAERTGGSVSTLTIQRTQQEDSAVYLCASSLGTDFSGYTFGSGTRLTVV.

As concerns this clone: The read stops 3 residues short of the end of the CDR3; the missing end is completed from the germline J gene. The rearrangement links TRBV25-1 to TRBJ2-7, with 8 bases matching TRBD1. This CDR3 has 14 residues. The germline gives CDR1 MGHDK, CDR2 SYGVNS. V dropped 11 bases and J dropped 3; count of bases not matched to a gene: 12. CDR3 loop: CAPTGGFLRYEQYF. CDR3 DNA (partial): TGTGCCCCAACAGGGGGATTTCTGCGCTACGAG.

Concerning this clone: The CDR3 end falls 3 residues outside the read, so it is completed with the germline J gene. The gene calls are TRBV20-1 and TRBJ1-2; TRBD1 might be the D (6 bases). This CDR3 region has 18 residues. Germline-derived CDR1 and CDR2 are DFQATT and SNEGSKA (reference sequence). The CDR3 loop is CSARELPSTGTAKNIYTF. CDR3 DNA (partial): TGCAGTGCTAGAGAGCTACCCTCGACAGGTACAGCCAAAAACATC.

In the case of this clone: The DNA ends 3 residues before the CDR3 does, and the rest of the CDR3 is filled in from the germline J gene. The chain uses TRBV7-9 and TRBJ2-1; 7 bases line up with TRBD2. The V gene's germline CDR1 is SEHNR and CDR2 FQNEAQ (reference sequence). The CDR3 totals 15 residues. Germline trimming cut 4 bases from V and 2 bases from J; bases unmatched to any gene: 5. CDR3 in amino acids: CASSSEGGAYNEQFF. CDR3 DNA, as far as it was read: TGTGCCAGCAGCTCAGAGGGAGGGGCCTACAATGAG.

A note on this clone: The DNA ends 3 residues before the CDR3 does, and the rest of the CDR3 is filled in from the germline J gene. The rearrangement uses TRBV6-2 or TRBV6-3 and TRBJ1-1; 7 bases are shared with TRBD1. This CDR3 has 14 amino acids. Germline lookup yields CDR1 MNHEY and CDR2 SVGEGT. V lost 6 bases to trimming and J lost 0 bases; unmatched junction nucleotides: 4. The sequenced CDR3 bases are TGTGCCAGCAGAATGGGACAGATGAACACTGAA. Its protein product is CASRMGQMNTE. In full, the CDR3 is CASRMGQMNTEAFF.

In the case of this clone: The CDR3 goes on 3 residues after the read ends, and that part is filled in from the germline J gene. V usage is TRBV20-1 and J usage is TRBJ2-5, with D possibly matching TRBD2 (5 bases). The CDR3 is made up of 14 amino acids. CDR1 DFQATT and CDR2 SNEGSKA come from the germline V gene (reference sequence). CDR3 bases read: TGCAGTGCTAGAGGACCGGGGAGCACAGATACC. This codes for CSARGPGSTDT. The CDR3 as a whole reads CSARGPGSTDTQYF.

Comments on this clone: The sequenced fragment ends 3 residues before the CDR3 boundary, so the rest is inferred from the germline J gene. The chain employs TRBV20-1 and TRBJ2-5; 11 positions match TRBD2. Looked up from germline, CDR1 is DFQATT and CDR2 is SNEGSKA (reference sequence). This CDR3 contains 14 residues. J was trimmed by 5 bases and V by 6 bases; bases with no gene match: 8. The sequenced part of the CDR3 DNA is TGCAGTGCAACACTAGCGGGGGTGGGGGAGACC. Residues: CSATLAGVGET. The whole CDR3 sequence reads CSATLAGVGETQYF.

Of note for this clone: The sequence runs out 3 residues before the end of the CDR3; the remainder is reconstructed from the germline J gene. This chain uses TRBV15 with TRBJ1-1; TRBD1 might be the D (6 bases). Deletions cut 5 bases from V and 6 bases from J, with 10 bases between. Germline CDR1 is LNHNV and CDR2 is YYDKDF (reference sequence). The CDR3 length is 12 residues. CDR3 protein: CATSGGRPEAFF. The CDR3 DNA, read in part, is TGTGCCACCAGCGGGGGCCGGCCTGAA.

Points on this clone: The read comes to an end 3 residues before the CDR3 does, leaving the germline J gene to fill in the end. The rearrangement uses TRBV10-3 and TRBJ2-1, with D perhaps matching TRBD2 (6 bases). This CDR3 is 14 amino acids long. Germline lookup yields CDR1 ENHRY and CDR2 SYGVKD. The V end lost 7 bases, the J end lost 3 bases, and 13 bases lay between the germline ends. CDR3 protein: CAITAGGDYNEQFF. The covered CDR3 bases are TGTGCCATCACGGCCGGGGGAGACTACAATGAG.

For this clone: Coverage ceases 3 residues before the CDR3 finishes, and the germline J gene fills in the end. The V gene is TRBV19, the J gene TRBJ2-5; TRBD1 matches at 8 bases. Germline V gene sequence: CDR1 LNHDA, CDR2 SQIVND (reference sequence). This CDR3 has 13 amino acids. V was pared by 4 bases and J by 5 bases, with 3 bases of the junction left unmatched. The covered CDR3 bases are TGTGCCAGTAGTAACAACAGGGGGGAGACC. Its translation is CASSNNRGET. The whole CDR3 is CASSNNRGETQYF.